This T cell receptor (beta chain) was sequenced for a study of blood T cells in healthy people across ages (dated by TCRdb to between 2014 and 2017). Broadly, across the study: In model experiments, template switching captured about one uniquely barcoded TCR beta cDNA molecule for every two T cells. The study measured age-related changes in TCR beta repertoire diversity using deep sequencing normalized with unique cDNA molecular identifiers. For two donors (one aged 18 to 29 and one aged 80 or older), the study analyzed two additional independent replicas of 1 million unique cDNA reads from the same blood draw. Four age groups were formed from the donors: young (average about 17 years), middle-aged (around 37), aged (about 62) and long-lived (more than 75).

Library generation was performed with 5' RACE. Sequencer: Illumina HiSeq 2500. A second PCR of about 6 to 11 cycles was run with a J-beta primer mix and a sample-barcoded 5' primer. A unique molecular identifier was introduced onto each TCR beta cDNA molecule by a template-switch 5' adaptor carrying 12 random nucleotides. At least 2.5 million CDR3-containing paired-end reads were obtained from each sample. All of the RNA was converted into first-strand cDNA using the Mint cDNA synthesis kit, with a TRBC-specific oligonucleotide serving as the primer. After uracil-DNA glycosylase treatment, a first 18-cycle PCR used universal primers M1SS and BC2_uni_R on all cDNA. As for the authors' bioinformatics: For normalization, 1 million high-quality reads were randomly selected from each sample, with every read carrying a distinct molecular identifier. Instead of being binned into consensus sequences, reads that shared molecular identifiers were thrown out. MiTCR, run with a Q25 quality threshold and the strictest error-elimination algorithm, handled CDR3 identification, clonotype clustering and error correction. A nonparametric unseen species model with Euler transformation was used to estimate a lower bound on total TCR beta diversity. The public reads were reanalyzed by TCRdb: fastp trimming at Q25, MiXCR alignment, in-frame beta chains only. A single entry per CDR3 protein holds the most common genes and DNA from its merged rows. In this record, the V and J calls reflect TCRdb's handling and not the investigators' own analysis. In this sample the table shows approximately 780,000 distinct CDR3 sequences, roughly 24% of which occur a single time. Approximately 2.9% of the sample lies in the top ten.

On this clonotype itself: No antigen is known for it. Base qualities were left out, and no much larger clone turns up one base away.

Overall study results and their limits: Donor CMV infection status was unknown, potentially confounding age-related changes in expanded clonotypes. The percentage of naive T cells measured by flow cytometry correlated strongly with observed TCR beta diversity. Observed TCR beta diversity per million T cells fell roughly linearly with age, and a significant reduction was already apparent by age around 39. Compared with the aged group, more naive CD4+ T cells, fewer expanded clones and increased TCR diversity were shown by the long-lived group, suggesting age selection. Estimates of total diversity based on one million sequenced T cells were regarded as lower bounds and as underestimates. Because profiling used bulk unsorted PBMCs, naive and antigen-experienced compartments could not be compared conclusively.

CDR1 is given as SGHTA and CDR2 as FQGNSA, both from the germline V gene. Counted from cysteine to phenylalanine, this CDR3 has 16 amino acids. The retained sequence is limited to the CDR3, 48 bases, with the frame set at the first base. The roughly 42 donors, aged about 6 to 95 years, were systemically healthy Caucasian individuals from Russia. Each donor gave about 9.7 milliliters of peripheral blood, drawn into EDTA-treated Vacutainer tubes. Ficoll-Paque density-gradient centrifugation was used to isolate PBMCs, with at least 7 million obtained per sample. Trizol reagent was used to extract total RNA from PBMCs, with at least 5.5 micrograms per sample. For every donor, an aliquot of PBMCs went through flow cytometry to measure the percentages of naive CD45RAhigh/CD27high T cells. These data also featured in a second study, about T cells of mothers and their children. As that second study puts it: The donors were nine systemically healthy Caucasian individuals, made up of three mothers and their six children. cDNA synthesis used all of the extracted RNA, with 1.5 ug of RNA in each 15 ul reaction. Sample barcodes and 2-4 random nucleotides were added via the M1S primer in the second PCR. Over 8.5 million TCR beta CDR3 reads were obtained for each mother, and 2.5 million to 3.5 million reads were obtained for each child. Thymic selection shapes the output of TCR recombination in a similar way in related and unrelated pairs, and inherited differences have a minor effect. Normalized repertoire overlap in related mother-child pairs was always slightly higher than in unrelated mother-child pairs, but the difference was never significant. With a sensitivity of about 100 clones per million clonotypes, no persistent microchimeric T cell clones were detected. Deep NGS was used in the study to compare the TCR beta repertoires of mothers and children and to look for features that separate related mother-child pairs from unrelated individuals. Mothers averaged about 40 +/- 4 years of age and children averaged around 10 +/- 4 years. Libraries were sequenced on Illumina HiSeq 2000 with 100+100 nt paired-end reads after adapter ligation with NEBNext reagents. To prevent cross-contamination, the mother and child libraries were prepared a month apart and were sequenced in separate runs. Between about 500,000 and 2,100,000 distinct TCR beta clonotypes were identified per donor. Naive TCR beta clonotypes were estimated from low-frequency clonotypes matched to each donor's FACS-determined naive share, without sorting.

The clonotype was recovered from a boy between 10 and 17 years old in good health. The sequenced sample consisted of blood. The chain uses TRBV7-2 and TRBJ2-5, with TRBD1 as a weak D call on 6 bases. The J call is in doubt because the DNA end fits TRBJ2-7 better. The CDR3 region reads CASSLKPGHFLYEQYF. The DNA sequence is given as TGTGCCAGCAGCCTTAAACCGGGACACTTTCTGTACGAGCAGTACTTC.